The 32 T cell receptor beta chains reported below all come from one sample, sequenced in a study of blood T cells in healthy people across ages. Together with a sample-barcoded 5' primer, a J-beta primer mix was included in a second PCR lasting roughly 6 to 12 cycles. MiXCR, run by TCRdb on the 5' RACE reads, gives a single entry per CDR3 protein. The repertoire holds about 830,000 distinct CDR3 sequences, with less than 80% as singletons. The material sequenced was blood. These TCRs come from a man aged 25-45 years in good health.

Note on this clonotype: Compared with germline, one end of the junction differs, possibly owing to a read error. The rearrangement uses TRBV12-3 or TRBV12-4 and TRBJ1-2; no reliable D call. The CDR3 is 17 residues long. This CDR3 is CASSLGGGRRELYGHTF. DNA of the CDR3: TGTGCCAGCAGTTTAGGGGGTGGTCGTAGGGAACTCTATGGCCACACCTTC.

This clonotype was counted once. V is TRBV27 and J is TRBJ2-7; TRBD2 is a possible D gene (6 bases). TRBJ2-5 matches the DNA end more closely, so the J call is doubtful. CDR3 length: 15 amino acids. The germline CDR1 and CDR2 sequences are MNHEY and SMNVEV (reference sequence). CDR3 bases: TGTGCCAGCAGTTTAGCGGTAACGGGGGAAGAGACCCAGTACTTC. Translation gives CASSLAVTGEETQYF.

The chain combines TRBV9 with TRBJ1-2, with 7 positions matching TRBD1. The V segment lost 3 bases and the J segment 5 bases; nucleotides outside the gene matches: 4. Germline-derived CDR1 and CDR2 are SGDLS and YYNGEE. The CDR3 sequence is 13 residues long. CDR3 in DNA: TGTGCCAGCAGCGCTGGACAGGATTATGGCTACACCTTC. The encoded protein is CASSAGQDYGYTF.

This clonotype appeared a few times. The genes are TRBV7-2 and TRBJ2-7; 11 bases line up with TRBD2. Germline-derived CDR1 and CDR2 are SGHTA and FQGNSA. The ends lost 5 bases at V and 0 bases at J; junction bases unmatched: 6. The CDR3 length is 16 residues. The CDR3 sequence is CASSITGTSGSYEQYF. In nucleotides, the CDR3 is TGTGCCAGCAGCATAACCGGGACTAGCGGCTCCTACGAGCAGTACTTC.

The rearrangement links TRBV14 to TRBJ2-2, with no clear D. Germline CDR1 reads SGHDN; CDR2 reads FVKESK. The CDR3 sequence is 14 residues long. V was shortened by 0 bases and J by 6 bases, with 8 bases between the two germline ends. The DNA for the CDR3 is TGTGCCAGCAGCCAAGATCTAGATTCCGGGGAGCTGTTTTTT. Translation gives CASSQDLDSGELFF. Supplemented by reference TRBV14 and TRBJ2-2, the full variable domain reads EAGVTQFPSHSVIEKGQTVTLRCDPISGHDNLYWYRRVMGKEIKFLLHFVKESKQDESGMPNNRFLAERTGGTYSTLKVQPAELEDSGVYFCASSQDLDSGELFFGEGSRLTVL.

The rearrangement uses TRBV7-2 and TRBJ2-5, with 12 positions matching TRBD2. The J call is in doubt because the DNA end fits TRBJ2-7 better. In germline, CDR1 is SGHTA, CDR2 FQGNSA. This CDR3 has 15 residues. CDR3 nucleotides: TGTGCCAGCAGCCTCCTAGCGGGGGGGACCTACGAGCAGTACTTC. Residues: CASSLLAGGTYEQYF.

V gene TRBV9 combines with J gene TRBJ2-6; no clear D gene. This CDR3 region has 15 residues. The germline CDR1 and CDR2 sequences are SGDLS and YYNGEE. With 0 bases removed from V and 4 bases from J, the gap between germline ends came to 8 bases. In nucleotides, the CDR3 is TGTGCCAGCAGCGTAGGCGGATACGGGGCCAACGTCCTGACTTTC. It yields the protein CASSVGGYGANVLTF.

The rearrangement links TRBV9 to TRBJ2-1; D is undetermined. Germline CDR1 and CDR2: SGDLS and YYNGEE. Between the trimmed V and J ends, which lost 0 bases and 9 bases, there was a span of 13 bases. This CDR3 region has 14 residues. The CDR3 DNA reads TGTGCCAGCAGCGTAGAGGGCCGCTATCGTGAGCAGTTCTTC. Its translation: CASSVEGRYREQFF.

This chain uses TRBV25-1 with TRBJ2-5; D is ambiguous. Trimming took off 4 bases at V and 0 bases at J, with 15 bases between the two ends. The CDR3 runs to 16 residues. CDR1 is MGHDK, CDR2 SYGVNS, per germline. The CDR3 bases are TGTGCCAGCAGTGCCCGGGCCAGTGGAAACCAAGAGACCCAGTACTTC. This gives the protein CASSARASGNQETQYF.

The chain carries TRBV28 and TRBJ1-2, with D maybe TRBD1 (6 bases). V lost 8 bases to trimming and J lost 6 bases, with 22 bases between them. CDR3 length: 15 residues. Germline CDR1 MDHEN, CDR2 SYDVKM. The CDR3, as DNA: TGTGCCAGCGGCCGGGGACATGGTATTAAGGATGGCTACACCTTC. Translation gives CASGRGHGIKDGYTF.

There are a few counts of this clonotype. The rearrangement joins TRBV5-1 to TRBJ2-5; 7 bases match TRBD1. The V gene's germline CDR1 is SGHRS and CDR2 YFSETQ. Trimming removed 7 bases from V and 2 bases from J; junction bases left unmatched: 5. This CDR3 spans 13 amino acids. The CDR3 is CASHRGQQETQYF. The CDR3 coding sequence is TGCGCCAGCCATAGGGGACAGCAAGAGACCCAGTACTTC. Drawing the rest from reference TRBV5-1 and TRBJ2-5, the complete variable domain is KAGVTQTPRYLIKTRGQQVTLSCSPISGHRSVSWYQQTPGQGLQFLFEYFSETQRNKGNFPGRFSGRQFSNSRSEMNVSTLELGDSALYLCASHRGQQETQYFGPGTRLLVL.

This chain connects TRBV7-2 to TRBJ2-4; maybe TRBD2 (5 bases). With the DNA end fitting TRBJ2-7 better, the J assignment may be wrong. The CDR3 consists of 13 residues. CDR1 is SGHTA and CDR2 is FQGNSA in the germline V gene. CDR3 amino acids: CASSSSRGSEQYF. The CDR3 DNA sequence: TGTGCCAGCAGCTCATCACGGGGATCCGAGCAGTACTTC.

For the CDR3, the DNA is TGTGCCAGCAGCGTTGCGGGTTTGTCCAAAAACATTCAGTACTTC. Translating gives CASSVAGLSKNIQYF. The rearrangement links TRBV9 to TRBJ2-4; tentatively, D is TRBD2 (5 bases). From germline, CDR1 is SGDLS and CDR2 YYNGEE. The CDR3 extends over 15 amino acids. V lost 2 bases to trimming and J lost 2 bases, with 11 bases between them. The complete variable domain, with remaining parts taken from reference TRBV9 and TRBJ2-4, reads DSGVTQTPKHLITATGQRVTLRCSPRSGDLSVYWYQQSLDQGLQFLIQYYNGEERAKGNILERFSAQQFPDLHSELNLSSLELGDSALYFCASSVAGLSKNIQYFGAGTRLSVL.

The chain recombines TRBV4-1 with TRBJ2-1; TRBD2 aligns across 10 bases. Trimming at V came to 1 base and at J to 4 bases, leaving 7 bases not matched to a gene. The CDR3 runs 17 residues. The germline V gene has CDR1 MGHRA and CDR2 YSYEKL. CDR3 bases: TGCGCCAGCAGCCAAGTTCAGCGGGGGGGCCAATACAATGAGCAGTTCTTC. Translation gives CASSQVQRGGQYNEQFF.

This chain links TRBV7-2 with TRBJ2-5, with TRBD1 identical over 9 bases. The CDR3 covers 15 residues. Germline assignment: CDR1 SGHTA and CDR2 FQGNSA. Unmatched junction bases numbered 10, after V lost 6 bases and J lost 5 bases. The DNA for the CDR3 is TGTGCCAGCAGTTCTACGACAGGGGGACGGGAGACCCAGTACTTC. Encoded protein: CASSSTTGGRETQYF.

This clonotype is judged medium-sized. The rearrangement joins TRBV7-2 to TRBJ2-7; possibly TRBD1 for D (6 bases). V lost 3 bases and J lost 6, with 12 bases in between. CDR1 and CDR2 (germline): SGHTA, FQGNSA. The CDR3 sequence is 13 residues long. In DNA, the CDR3 is TGTGCCAGCAGCTTGGGACAAGAGGGCGAGCAGTACTTC. It specifies CASSLGQEGEQYF.

The chain has TRBV28 and TRBJ2-1; D uncertain. Trimming removed 1 base at V and 8 bases at J, with 12 bases between. From germline, CDR1 is MDHEN and CDR2 SYDVKM. CDR3 length equals 14 residues. This CDR3 reads CASSLSATSYEQFF. The CDR3 coding sequence is TGTGCCAGCAGTTTATCCGCTACTTCGTATGAGCAGTTCTTC.

This clonotype has ten or more counts. The chain joins TRBV28 to TRBJ2-7; possible D gene TRBD1, 6 bases. V lost 6 bases, J lost 3 bases, and 9 bases lay in between. Germline V gene lookup returns CDR1 MDHEN and CDR2 SYDVKM. This CDR3 has 12 amino acids. The CDR3 region is CASSQTGYEQYF. CDR3 nucleotide sequence: TGTGCCAGCAGCCAGACAGGCTACGAGCAGTACTTC.

The CDR3 sequence is CASSRGAHQPQHF. DNA for the CDR3: TGTGCCAGCAGTAGGGGGGCTCATCAGCCCCAGCATTTT. The V and J genes are TRBV6-6 and TRBJ1-5, with TRBD1 as a possible D gene (6 bases). CDR1 is MNHNY and CDR2 is SVGAGI in the germline V gene (reference sequence). Trimming took 5 bases from V and 5 from J, leaving 10 bases between them. This CDR3 is built from 13 residues.

The chain couples TRBV29-1 to TRBJ2-7; TRBD1 might be the D (6 bases). Per the germline V gene, CDR1 is SQVTM and CDR2 is ANQGSEA. Trimming took 6 bases from V and 5 from J, leaving 17 bases between them. The CDR3 covers 13 residues. CDR3 protein: CSVSTGIQNEQYF. In DNA form, the CDR3 reads TGCAGCGTCTCGACAGGTATTCAAAACGAGCAGTACTTC.

The gene calls are TRBV4-2 and TRBJ2-1; D is uncertain. The CDR3 loop spans 13 amino acids. V lost 3 bases, J lost 2 bases, and 5 bases lay in between. CDR1 is LGHNA, CDR2 YNFKEQ, per germline. DNA for the CDR3: TGTGCCAGCAGCCAGAGCCCCTACAATGAGCAGTTCTTC. Its protein product is CASSQSPYNEQFF.

The J gene is TRBJ1-2, the V gene TRBV5-1, with 8 positions matching TRBD1. V lost 0 bases to trimming and J lost 8 bases; unmatched junction nucleotides: 18. The CDR3 length is 18 residues. Germline lookup yields CDR1 SGHRS and CDR2 YFSETQ. The CDR3 here is CASSLASLGQGASGGYTF. In DNA, the CDR3 is TGCGCCAGCAGCTTGGCTTCCCTGGGGCAGGGGGCCAGTGGGGGCTACACCTTC.

The gene calls are TRBV7-9 and TRBJ2-3; 7 bases match TRBD1. CDR1 SEHNR and CDR2 FQNEAQ come from the germline V gene (reference sequence). The V and J ends lost 6 bases and 6 bases, in that order; junction bases with no gene match: 12. The CDR3 extends over 15 amino acids. The CDR3 nucleotides are TGTGCCAGCAGTGCATCGGGACAGTCCTTCGATACGCAGTATTTT. Protein product: CASSASGQSFDTQYF.

The genes are TRBV4-1 and TRBJ1-4; 7 bases fit TRBD1. The V and J ends lost 4 bases and 4 bases, in that order; junction bases with no gene match: 6. The CDR3 is 15 amino acids. Germline CDR1 MGHRA, CDR2 YSYEKL. CDR3 loop: CASSRTGQSNEKLFF. In nucleotides, the CDR3 is TGCGCCAGCAGCCGGACGGGACAGAGTAATGAAAAACTGTTTTTT.

This clonotype was seen a few times. J is TRBJ2-4 and V is TRBV20-1, with D perhaps matching TRBD1 or TRBD2 (6 bases each). This CDR3 has 16 amino acids. CDR1 DFQATT and CDR2 SNEGSKA come from the germline V gene (reference sequence). Deletions cut 1 base from V and 2 bases from J, with 15 bases between. The CDR3: CSARVGGFSPKNIQYF. The CDR3 DNA reads TGCAGTGCTAGAGTAGGGGGGTTCTCACCCAAAAACATTCAGTACTTC.

A single count supports this clonotype. This chain uses TRBV6-5 with TRBJ2-7; D remains ambiguous. This CDR3 comprises 14 residues. Trimming shortened V by 0 bases and J by 2 bases, and 8 bases separated the two germline ends. Germline-derived CDR1 and CDR2 are MNHEY and SVGAGI. The CDR3 here is CASSYSVGTYEQYF. In DNA, the CDR3 is TGTGCCAGCAGTTACTCTGTCGGAACCTACGAGCAGTACTTC.

The chain combines TRBV25-1 with TRBJ2-4; 8 nucleotides match TRBD1. The germline V gene encodes CDR1 MGHDK and CDR2 SYGVNS. The CDR3 sequence is 16 residues long. V shed 5 bases and J 2 bases; nucleotides not matched to a gene: 8. The CDR3 spells CASSSSDRVPKNIQYF. In DNA form, the CDR3 reads TGTGCCAGCAGTTCCTCGGACAGGGTCCCCAAAAACATTCAGTACTTC.

This chain uses TRBV7-2 with TRBJ2-5; D is unresolved. The germline CDR1 and CDR2 sequences are SGHTA and FQGNSA. Between the trimmed V and J ends, which lost 1 base and 4 bases, there was a span of 10 bases. CDR3 length: 14 amino acids. The DNA of the CDR3 is TGTGCCAGCAGCTTAGGGCAGTCCCGAGAGACCCAGTACTTC. The encoded protein is CASSLGQSRETQYF.

This clonotype appeared a few times. J is TRBJ2-3 and V is TRBV4-3, with a weak D call TRBD2 (5 bases). V was clipped by 1 base and J by 3 bases, with 14 bases between them. The germline gives CDR1 LGHNA, CDR2 YSLEER. The CDR3 has 16 residues. Here the CDR3 DNA reads TGCGCCAGCAGCCAAGTAACCCACGGCGGGACAGATACGCAGTATTTT. It is translated as CASSQVTHGGTDTQYF.

This clonotype was picked up a small number of times. The J gene is TRBJ2-5, the V gene TRBV5-1; D might be TRBD2 (5 bases). This CDR3 region has 15 residues. Germline CDR1 is SGHRS and CDR2 is YFSETQ. Trimming pared 4 bases from V and 5 bases from J, leaving 18 bases between. The DNA for the CDR3 is TGCGCCAGCAGCGGCGAACTAGGGTTGTCGGAGACCCAGTACTTC. This translates into CASSGELGLSETQYF. Full variable domain (rest looked up from reference TRBV5-1 and TRBJ2-5): KAGVTQTPRYLIKTRGQQVTLSCSPISGHRSVSWYQQTPGQGLQFLFEYFSETQRNKGNFPGRFSGRQFSNSRSEMNVSTLELGDSALYLCASSGELGLSETQYFGPGTRLLVL.

CDR3 DNA: TGTGCCAGCACCAAAGTAATGGGAGGCTACACCTTC. It encodes CASTKVMGGYTF. V usage is TRBV6-2 or TRBV6-3 and J usage is TRBJ1-2; the D is unclear. CDR1 is MNHEY and CDR2 is SVGEGT in the germline V gene. CDR3 length equals 12 residues. Trimming took off 7 bases at V and 8 bases at J, with 14 bases between the two ends.

Remarks on this clonotype: A read error may explain this, as a much larger clone is one base away. This chain joins TRBV5-1 and TRBJ2-7; a possible D gene is TRBD1 (5 bases). V lost 0 bases and J 1 base, leaving 11 bases between the germline ends. This CDR3 region has 15 residues. Per germline, CDR1 SGHRS and CDR2 YFSETQ. CDR3: CASSLVRTPSYEQYF. The CDR3 DNA is TGCGCCAGCAGCTTGGTACGGACACCATCCTACGAGCAGTACTTC. The entire variable domain, with the rest obtained from reference TRBV5-1 and TRBJ2-7, is as follows: KAGVTQTPRYLIKTRGQQVTLSCSPISGHRSVSWYQQTPGQGLQFLFEYFSETQRNKGNFPGRFSGRQFSNSRSEMNVSTLELGDSALYLCASSLVRTPSYEQYFGPGTRLTVT.